This paragraph reports one T cell receptor (beta chain). In the original workflow: Reference gene primer amplification gave nucleated cell count estimates. TCRdb's copy holds only in-frame clones and misses some; the assay was immunoSEQ multiplex PCR. From that table come the V and J calls and clone size; the DNA was used to work out D and trimming. The sample lists about 270,000 clones, approximately 89% occurring once. The data originate from a study of blood T cell repertoires in COVID-19. The wider study: Samples representing acute and convalescent COVID-19 were sourced from the United States, Italy and Spain.

Sequencing used peripheral blood. The clonotype comes from a woman aged 45 to 65 with acute or convalescent COVID-19.

This chain's CDR3 is CASSPGLAGYNEQFF. The CDR3 DNA reads TGTGCCAGCTCACCAGGACTAGCGGGTTACAATGAGCAGTTCTTC. This chain joins TRBV18 and TRBJ2-1, with 11 bases matching TRBD2. V lost 2 bases, J lost 4 bases, and 1 base stayed unmatched. The CDR3 sequence is 15 residues long. Germline CDR1 reads KGHSH; CDR2 reads LQKENI.